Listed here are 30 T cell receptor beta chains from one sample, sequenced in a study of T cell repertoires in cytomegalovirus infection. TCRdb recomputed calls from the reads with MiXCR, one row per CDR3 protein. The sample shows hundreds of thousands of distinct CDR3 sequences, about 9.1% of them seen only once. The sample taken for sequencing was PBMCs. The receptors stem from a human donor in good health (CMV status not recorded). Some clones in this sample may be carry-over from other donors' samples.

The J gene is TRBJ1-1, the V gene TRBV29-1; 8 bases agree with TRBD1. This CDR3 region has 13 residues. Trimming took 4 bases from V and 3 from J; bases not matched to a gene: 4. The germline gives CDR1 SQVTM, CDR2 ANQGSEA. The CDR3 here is CSVAGTGDTEAFF. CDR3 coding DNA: TGCAGCGTTGCCGGGACAGGAGACACTGAAGCTTTCTTT.

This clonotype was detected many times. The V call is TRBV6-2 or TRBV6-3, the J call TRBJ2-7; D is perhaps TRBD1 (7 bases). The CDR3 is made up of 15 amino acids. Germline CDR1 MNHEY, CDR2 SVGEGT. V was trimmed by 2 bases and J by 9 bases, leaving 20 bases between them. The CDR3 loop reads CASSYMMGQPGGQYV. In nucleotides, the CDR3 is TGTGCCAGCAGTTACATGATGGGACAGCCCGGGGGGCAGTACGTC.

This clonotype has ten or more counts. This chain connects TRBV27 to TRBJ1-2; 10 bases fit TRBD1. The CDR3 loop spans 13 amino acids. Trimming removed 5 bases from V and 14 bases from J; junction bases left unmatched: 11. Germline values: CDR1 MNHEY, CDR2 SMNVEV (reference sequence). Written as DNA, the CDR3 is TGTGCCAGCAGTAGCGGGACAGGGGACTTCCTGACCTTC. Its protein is CASSSGTGDFLTF.

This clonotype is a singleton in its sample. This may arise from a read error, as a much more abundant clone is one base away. CDR3 region: CASGLGLGAFF. Here the CDR3 DNA reads TGTGCCAGCGGTTTGGGGCTGGGAGCTTTCTTT. The chain is built from TRBV28 and TRBJ1-1; TRBD1 might be the D (5 bases). This CDR3 comprises 11 residues. Germline CDR1 reads MDHEN; CDR2 reads SYDVKM.

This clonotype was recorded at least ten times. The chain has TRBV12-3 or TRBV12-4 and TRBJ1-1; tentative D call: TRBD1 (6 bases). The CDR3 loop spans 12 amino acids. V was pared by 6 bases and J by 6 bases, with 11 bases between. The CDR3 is CASSRQVPEAFF. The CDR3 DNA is TGTGCCAGCAGCCGACAGGTGCCTGAAGCTTTCTTT.

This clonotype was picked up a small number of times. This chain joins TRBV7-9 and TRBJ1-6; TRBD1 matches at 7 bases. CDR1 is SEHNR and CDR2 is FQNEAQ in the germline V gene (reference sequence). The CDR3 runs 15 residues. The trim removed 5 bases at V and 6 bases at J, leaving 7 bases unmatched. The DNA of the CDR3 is TGTGCCAGCAGCACCTTGACAGGGAGTAATTCACCCCTCCACTTT. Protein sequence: CASSTLTGSNSPLHF.

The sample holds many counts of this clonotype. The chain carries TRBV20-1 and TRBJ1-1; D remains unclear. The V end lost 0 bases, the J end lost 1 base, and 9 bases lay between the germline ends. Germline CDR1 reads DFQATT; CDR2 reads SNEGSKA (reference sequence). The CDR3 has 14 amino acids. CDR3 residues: CSARDRRGNTEAFF. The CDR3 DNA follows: TGCAGTGCTAGAGATAGGCGGGGGAACACTGAAGCTTTCTTT.

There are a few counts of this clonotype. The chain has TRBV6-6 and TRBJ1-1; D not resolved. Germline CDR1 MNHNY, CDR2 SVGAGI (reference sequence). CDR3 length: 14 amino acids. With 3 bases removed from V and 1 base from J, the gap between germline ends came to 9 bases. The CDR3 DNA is TGTGCCAGCAGTTATCAAGAAGAGAACACTGAAGCTTTCTTT. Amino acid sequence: CASSYQEENTEAFF.

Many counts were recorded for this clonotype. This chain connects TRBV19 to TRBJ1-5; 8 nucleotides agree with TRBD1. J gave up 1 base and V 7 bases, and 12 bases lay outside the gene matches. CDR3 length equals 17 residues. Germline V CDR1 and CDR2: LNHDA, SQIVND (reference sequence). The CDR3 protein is CASTVVKTGASNQPQHF. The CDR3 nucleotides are TGTGCCAGTACCGTAGTCAAGACAGGGGCGAGCAATCAGCCCCAGCATTTT.

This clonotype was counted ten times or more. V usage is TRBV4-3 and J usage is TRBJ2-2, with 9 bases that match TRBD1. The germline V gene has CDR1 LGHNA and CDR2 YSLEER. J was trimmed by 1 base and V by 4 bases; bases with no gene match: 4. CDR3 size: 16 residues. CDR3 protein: CASSPGQGRNTGELFF. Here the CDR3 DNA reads TGCGCCAGCAGCCCAGGACAGGGGCGGAACACCGGGGAGCTGTTTTTT.

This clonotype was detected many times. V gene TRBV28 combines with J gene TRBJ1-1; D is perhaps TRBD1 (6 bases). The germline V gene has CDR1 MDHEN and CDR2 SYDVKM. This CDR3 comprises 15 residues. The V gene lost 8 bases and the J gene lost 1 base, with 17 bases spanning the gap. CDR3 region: CASSPPGGANTEAFF. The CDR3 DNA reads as TGTGCCAGCTCACCGCCGGGGGGCGCGAACACTGAAGCTTTCTTT.

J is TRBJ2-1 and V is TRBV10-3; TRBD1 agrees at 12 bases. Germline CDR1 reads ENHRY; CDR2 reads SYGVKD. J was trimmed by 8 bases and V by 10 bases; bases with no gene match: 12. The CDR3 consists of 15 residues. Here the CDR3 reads CATNNRDRGPDEQFF. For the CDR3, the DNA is TGTGCCACCAATAACCGGGACAGGGGGCCGGATGAGCAGTTCTTC.

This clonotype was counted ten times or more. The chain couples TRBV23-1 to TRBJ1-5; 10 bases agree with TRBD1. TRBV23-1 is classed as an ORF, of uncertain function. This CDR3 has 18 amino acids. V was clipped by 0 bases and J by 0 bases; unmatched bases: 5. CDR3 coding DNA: TGCGCCAGCAGTCAATCGGGACAGGGGAGTTATAGCAATCAGCCCCAGCATTTT. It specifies CASSQSGQGSYSNQPQHF.

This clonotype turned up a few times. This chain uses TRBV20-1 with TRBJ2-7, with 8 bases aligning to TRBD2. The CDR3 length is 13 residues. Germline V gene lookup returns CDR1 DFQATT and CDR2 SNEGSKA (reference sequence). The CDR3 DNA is TGCATTTCCTCGGCGGGGGGATACTACGAGCAGTACGTC. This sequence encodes CISSAGGYYEQYV.

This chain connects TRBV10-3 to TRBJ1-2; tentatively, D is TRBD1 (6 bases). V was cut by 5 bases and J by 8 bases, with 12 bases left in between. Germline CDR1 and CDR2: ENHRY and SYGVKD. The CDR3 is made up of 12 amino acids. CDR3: CAISPGQSGYTF. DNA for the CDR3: TGTGCCATCAGTCCCGGACAGTCCGGCTACACCTTC.

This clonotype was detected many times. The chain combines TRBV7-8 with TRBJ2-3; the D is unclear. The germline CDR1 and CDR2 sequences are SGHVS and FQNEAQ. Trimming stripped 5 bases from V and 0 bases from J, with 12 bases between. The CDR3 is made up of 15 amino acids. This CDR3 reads CASSKLQSSTDTQYF. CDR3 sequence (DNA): TGTGCCAGCAGCAAACTTCAGTCTAGCACAGATACGCAGTATTTT.

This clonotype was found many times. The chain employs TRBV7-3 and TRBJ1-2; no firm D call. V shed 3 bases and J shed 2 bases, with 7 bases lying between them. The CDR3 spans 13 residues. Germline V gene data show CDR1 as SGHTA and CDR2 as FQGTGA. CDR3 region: CASSLKQNYGYTF. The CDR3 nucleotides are TGTGCCAGCAGCTTGAAACAAAACTATGGCTACACCTTC.

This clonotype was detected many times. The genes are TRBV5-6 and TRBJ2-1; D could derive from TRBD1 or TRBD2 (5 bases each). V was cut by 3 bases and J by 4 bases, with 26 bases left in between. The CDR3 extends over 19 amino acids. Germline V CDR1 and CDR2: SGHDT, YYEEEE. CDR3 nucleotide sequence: TGTGCCAGCAGCTCTCGGGACCGGTCAGTATCTCGTAGGTACAATGAGCAGTTCTTC. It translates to CASSSRDRSVSRRYNEQFF.

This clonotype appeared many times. CDR3 loop: CASSLAREGGPSEQFF. CDR3 bases: TGTGCCAGCAGCTTAGCGCGGGAGGGGGGCCCAAGCGAGCAGTTCTTC. The rearrangement joins TRBV7-8 to TRBJ2-1; TRBD2 agrees at 9 bases. Germline V CDR1 and CDR2: SGHVS, FQNEAQ. V gave up 0 bases and J gave up 10 bases; unmatched junction bases: 10. The CDR3 loop spans 16 amino acids.

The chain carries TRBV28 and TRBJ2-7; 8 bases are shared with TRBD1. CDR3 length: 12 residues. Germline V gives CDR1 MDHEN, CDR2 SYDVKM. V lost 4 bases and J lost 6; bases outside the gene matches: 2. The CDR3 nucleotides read TGTGCCAGCAGTTCCGGGACAGGCGAGCAGTACGTC. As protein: CASSSGTGEQYV.

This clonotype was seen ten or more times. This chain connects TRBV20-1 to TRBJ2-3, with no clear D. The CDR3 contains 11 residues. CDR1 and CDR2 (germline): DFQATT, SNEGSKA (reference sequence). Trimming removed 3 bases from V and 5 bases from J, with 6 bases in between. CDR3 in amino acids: CSASFKDTQYF. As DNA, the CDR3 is TGCAGTGCTAGTTTCAAAGATACGCAGTATTTT.

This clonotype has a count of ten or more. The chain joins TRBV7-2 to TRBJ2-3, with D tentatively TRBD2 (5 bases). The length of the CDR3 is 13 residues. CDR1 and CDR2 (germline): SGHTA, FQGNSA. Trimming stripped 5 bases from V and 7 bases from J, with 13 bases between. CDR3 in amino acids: CASSPREGNTQYF. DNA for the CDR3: TGTGCCAGCAGCCCCCGAGAGGGAAATACGCAGTATTTT.

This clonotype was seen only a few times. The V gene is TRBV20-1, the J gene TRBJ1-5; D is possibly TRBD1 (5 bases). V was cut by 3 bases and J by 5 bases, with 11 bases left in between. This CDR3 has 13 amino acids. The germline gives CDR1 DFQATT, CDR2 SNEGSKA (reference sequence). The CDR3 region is CSASSGDDQPQHF. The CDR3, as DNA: TGCAGTGCTAGTTCGGGGGACGATCAGCCCCAGCATTTT.

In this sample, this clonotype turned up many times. For the CDR3, the DNA is TGTGCCAGCAGTTTAGCTACCGGGAGCTTGGCCTACAATGAGCAGTTCTTC. It codes for CASSLATGSLAYNEQFF. J is TRBJ2-1 and V is TRBV12-3 or TRBV12-4, with D perhaps TRBD2 (6 bases). Deletions cut 0 bases from V and 2 bases from J, with 14 bases between. CDR3 size: 17 residues.

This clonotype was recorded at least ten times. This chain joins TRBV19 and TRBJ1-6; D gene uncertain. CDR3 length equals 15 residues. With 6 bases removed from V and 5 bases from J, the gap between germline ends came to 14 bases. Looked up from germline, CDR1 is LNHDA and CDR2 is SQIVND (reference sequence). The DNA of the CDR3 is TGTGCCAGTAGCCCTGTTTACGGGGATAATTCACCCCTCCACTTT. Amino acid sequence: CASSPVYGDNSPLHF.

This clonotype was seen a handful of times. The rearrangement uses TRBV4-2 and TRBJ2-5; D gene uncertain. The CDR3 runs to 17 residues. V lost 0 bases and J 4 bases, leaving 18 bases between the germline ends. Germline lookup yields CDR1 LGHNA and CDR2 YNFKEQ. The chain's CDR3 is CASSQDAGRSLRETQYF. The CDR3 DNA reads TGTGCCAGCAGCCAAGATGCAGGTAGGAGTCTCCGAGAGACCCAGTACTTC.

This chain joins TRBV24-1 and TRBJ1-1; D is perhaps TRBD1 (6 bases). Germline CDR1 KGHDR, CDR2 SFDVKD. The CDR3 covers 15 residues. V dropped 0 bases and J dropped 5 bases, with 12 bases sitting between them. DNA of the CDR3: TGTGCCACCAGTGATTTGCGAGGGGGAAAGACTGAAGCTTTCTTT. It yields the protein CATSDLRGGKTEAFF.

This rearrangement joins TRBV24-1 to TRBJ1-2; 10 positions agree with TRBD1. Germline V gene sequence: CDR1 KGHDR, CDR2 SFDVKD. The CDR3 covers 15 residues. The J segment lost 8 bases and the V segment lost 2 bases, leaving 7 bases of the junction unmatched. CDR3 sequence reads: CATSDSTGGRWGYTF. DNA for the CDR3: TGTGCCACCAGTGATTCGACAGGGGGCAGGTGGGGCTACACCTTC.

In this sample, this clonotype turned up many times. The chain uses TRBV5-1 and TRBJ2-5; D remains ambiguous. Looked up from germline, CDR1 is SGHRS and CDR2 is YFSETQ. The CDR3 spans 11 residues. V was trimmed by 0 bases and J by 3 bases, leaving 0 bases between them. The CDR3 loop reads CASSLEETQYF. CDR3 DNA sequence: TGCGCCAGCAGCTTGGAAGAGACCCAGTACTTC.

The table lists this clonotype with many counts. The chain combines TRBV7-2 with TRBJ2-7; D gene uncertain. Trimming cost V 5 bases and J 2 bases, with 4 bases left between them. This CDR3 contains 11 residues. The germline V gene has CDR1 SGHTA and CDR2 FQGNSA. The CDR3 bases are TGTGCCAGCAGCGGTCCCTACGAGCAGTACGTC. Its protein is CASSGPYEQYV.